This T cell receptor (beta chain) was captured in a study of T cells in localized non-small cell lung cancer. Study findings and constraints: Uninvolved nearby lung showed the greatest T cell clonality, exceeding that found in tumor.

The CDR3 covers 13 residues. Germline V lookup: CDR1 GTSNPN, CDR2 SVGIG (reference sequence). Only in-frame clones appear in the TCRdb table, and some are missing; sequencing was by immunoSEQ multiplex PCR. The data show over 20,000 clones, with around 87% seen just once and under 6.5% held by the top ten. With regard to this clone: The antigen remains unidentified.

Sequenced here: peripheral blood, sampled before any cancer treatment. The chain employs TRBV30 and TRBJ2-3; 10 nucleotides align to TRBD2. This clonotype originated in a male donor at least 60 years old with stage II squamous cell lung carcinoma. Written as DNA, the CDR3 is TGTGCTACAGAAGCGGGAGGGCCGTTCACGCAGTATTTT. Protein sequence: CATEAGGPFTQYF. The variable domain in full, completed from reference TRBV30 and TRBJ2-3, reads SQTIHQWPATLVQPVGSPLSLECTVEGTSNPNLYWYRQAAGRGLQLLFYSVGIGQISSEVPQNLSASRPQDRQFILSSKKLLLSDSGFYLCATEAGGPFTQYFGPGTRLTVL.